A few counts support the clone carrying this TCR beta chain. TCRdb itself ran the RT-PCR reads through MiXCR, one entry per CDR3 protein. The sample has over 150,000 distinct CDR3 sequences; approximately 41% are singletons. The data were taken from a study of patients and donors after allogeneic stem cell transplantation. Germline CDR1 reads LGHDT; CDR2 reads YNNKEL (reference sequence). The CDR3 loop spans 14 amino acids. Trimming took off 3 bases at V and 2 bases at J, with 8 bases between the two ends. This chain connects TRBV3-1 to TRBJ1-5, with D perhaps matching TRBD1 (5 bases). The receptor was derived from a human donor who was either an allogeneic HSCT recipient or a stem cell or donor lymphocyte infusion donor (not recorded which). It is not recorded whose cells these are; they may come from a transplant donor. The sample was blood, either unsorted or a sorted T cell fraction (not recorded which). The CDR3 here is CASSQGPRNQPQHF. CDR3 bases: TGTGCCAGCAGCCAGGGACCCCGCAATCAGCCCCAGCATTTT. The entire variable domain, with the rest obtained from reference TRBV3-1 and TRBJ1-5, is as follows: DTAVSQTPKYLVTQMGNDKSIKCEQNLGHDTMYWYKQDSKKFLKIMFSYNNKELIINETVPNRFSPKSPDKAHLNLHINSLELGDSAVYFCASSQGPRNQPQHFGDGTRLSIL.